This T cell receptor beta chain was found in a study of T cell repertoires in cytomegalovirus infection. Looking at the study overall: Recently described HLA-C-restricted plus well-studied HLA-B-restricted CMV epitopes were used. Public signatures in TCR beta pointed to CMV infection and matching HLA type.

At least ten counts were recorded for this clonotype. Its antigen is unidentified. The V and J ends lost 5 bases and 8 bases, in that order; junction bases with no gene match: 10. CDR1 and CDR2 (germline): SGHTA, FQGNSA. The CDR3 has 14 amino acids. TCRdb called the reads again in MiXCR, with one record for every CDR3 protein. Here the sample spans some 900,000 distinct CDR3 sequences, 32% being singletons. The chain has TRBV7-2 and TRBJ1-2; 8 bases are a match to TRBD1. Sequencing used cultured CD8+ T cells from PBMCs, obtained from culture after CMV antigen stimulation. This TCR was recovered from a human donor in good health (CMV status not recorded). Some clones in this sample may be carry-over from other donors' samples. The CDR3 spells CASSLEQGAVGYTF. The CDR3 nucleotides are TGTGCCAGCAGCCTAGAGCAGGGGGCTGTGGGCTACACCTTC.